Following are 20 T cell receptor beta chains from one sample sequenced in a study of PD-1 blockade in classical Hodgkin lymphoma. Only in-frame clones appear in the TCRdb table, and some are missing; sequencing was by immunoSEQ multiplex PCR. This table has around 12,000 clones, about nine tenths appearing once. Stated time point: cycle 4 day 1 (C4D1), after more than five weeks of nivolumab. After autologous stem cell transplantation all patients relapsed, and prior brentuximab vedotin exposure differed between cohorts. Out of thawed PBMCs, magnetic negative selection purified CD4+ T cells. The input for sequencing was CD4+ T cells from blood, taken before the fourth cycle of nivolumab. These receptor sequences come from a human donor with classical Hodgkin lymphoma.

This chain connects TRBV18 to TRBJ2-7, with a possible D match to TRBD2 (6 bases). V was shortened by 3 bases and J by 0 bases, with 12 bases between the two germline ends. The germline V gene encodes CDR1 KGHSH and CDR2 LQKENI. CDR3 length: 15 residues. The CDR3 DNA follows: TGTGCCAGCTCACCGGGGCTAGCGAACTCCTACGAGCAGTACTTC. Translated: CASSPGLANSYEQYF.

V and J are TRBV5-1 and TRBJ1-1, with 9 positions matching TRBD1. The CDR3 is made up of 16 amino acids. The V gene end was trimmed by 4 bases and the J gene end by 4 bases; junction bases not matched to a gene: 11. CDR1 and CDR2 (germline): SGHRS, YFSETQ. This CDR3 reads CASSGPGTGKVTEAFF. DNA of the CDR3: TGCGCCAGCAGCGGTCCCGGGACAGGGAAAGTCACTGAAGCTTTCTTT.

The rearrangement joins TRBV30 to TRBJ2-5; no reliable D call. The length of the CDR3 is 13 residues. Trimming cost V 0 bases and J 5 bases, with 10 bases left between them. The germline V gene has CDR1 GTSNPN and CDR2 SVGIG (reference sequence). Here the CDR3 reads CAWSVIVSETQYF. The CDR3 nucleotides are TGTGCCTGGAGTGTAATTGTGTCGGAGACCCAGTACTTC.

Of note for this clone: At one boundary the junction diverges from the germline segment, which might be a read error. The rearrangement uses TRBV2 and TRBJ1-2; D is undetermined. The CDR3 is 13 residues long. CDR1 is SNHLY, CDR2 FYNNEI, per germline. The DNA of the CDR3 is TGTGCCAGCAGTCCAGCTCCTCGCTATGGCTACATCTTC. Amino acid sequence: CASSPAPRYGYIF.

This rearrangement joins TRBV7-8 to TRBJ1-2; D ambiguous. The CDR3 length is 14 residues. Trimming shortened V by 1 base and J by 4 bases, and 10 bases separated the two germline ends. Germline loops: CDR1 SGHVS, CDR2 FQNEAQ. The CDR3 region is CASSLDWRSYGYTF. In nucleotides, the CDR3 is TGTGCCAGCAGCTTAGATTGGCGGAGCTATGGCTACACCTTC.

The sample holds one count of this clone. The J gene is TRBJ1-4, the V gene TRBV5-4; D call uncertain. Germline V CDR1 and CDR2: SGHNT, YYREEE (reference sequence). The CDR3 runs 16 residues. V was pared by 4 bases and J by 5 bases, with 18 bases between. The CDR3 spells CASSPGRREVNEKLFF. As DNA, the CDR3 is TGTGCCAGCAGCCCGGGGAGGAGGGAGGTAAATGAAAAACTGTTTTTT.

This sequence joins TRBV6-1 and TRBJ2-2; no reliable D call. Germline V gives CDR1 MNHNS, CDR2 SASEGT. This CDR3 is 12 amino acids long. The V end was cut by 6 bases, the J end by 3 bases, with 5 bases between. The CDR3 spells CASRAYTGELFF. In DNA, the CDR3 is TGTGCCAGCAGAGCCTACACCGGGGAGCTGTTTTTT.

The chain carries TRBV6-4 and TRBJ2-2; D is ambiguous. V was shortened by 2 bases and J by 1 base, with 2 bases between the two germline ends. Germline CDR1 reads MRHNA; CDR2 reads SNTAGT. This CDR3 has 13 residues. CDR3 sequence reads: CASSDRNTGELFF. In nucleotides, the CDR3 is TGTGCCAGCAGTGACAGGAACACCGGGGAGCTGTTTTTT.

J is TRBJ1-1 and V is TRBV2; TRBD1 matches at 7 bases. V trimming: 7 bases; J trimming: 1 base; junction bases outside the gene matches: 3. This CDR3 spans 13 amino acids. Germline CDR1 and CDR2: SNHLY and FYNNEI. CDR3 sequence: CASKGQPNTEAFF. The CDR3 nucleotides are TGTGCCAGCAAGGGACAGCCGAACACTGAAGCTTTCTTT.

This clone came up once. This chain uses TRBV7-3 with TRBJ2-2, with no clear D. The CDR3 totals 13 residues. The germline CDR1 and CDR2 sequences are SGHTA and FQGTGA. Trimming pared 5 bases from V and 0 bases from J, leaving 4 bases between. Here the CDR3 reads CASSQANTGELFF. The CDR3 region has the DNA TGTGCCAGCAGCCAAGCGAACACCGGGGAGCTGTTTTTT.

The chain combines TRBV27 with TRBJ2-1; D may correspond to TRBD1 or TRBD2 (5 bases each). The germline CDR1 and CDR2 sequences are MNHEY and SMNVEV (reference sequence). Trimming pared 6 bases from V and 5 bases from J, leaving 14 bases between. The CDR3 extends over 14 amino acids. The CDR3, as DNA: TGTGCCAGCAGAGGGGCTGGGGGAAACAATGAGCAGTTCTTC. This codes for CASRGAGGNNEQFF.

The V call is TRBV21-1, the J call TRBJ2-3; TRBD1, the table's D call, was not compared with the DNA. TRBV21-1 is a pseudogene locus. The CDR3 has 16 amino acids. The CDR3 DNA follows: TGTGCCAGCAGCAAAAGCTGCAGGGATCGAACAGATACGCAGTATTTT. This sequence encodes CASSKSCRDRTDTQYF.

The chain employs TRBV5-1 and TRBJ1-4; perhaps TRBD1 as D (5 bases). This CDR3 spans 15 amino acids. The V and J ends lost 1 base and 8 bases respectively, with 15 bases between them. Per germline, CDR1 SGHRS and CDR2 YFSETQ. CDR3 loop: CASSLWQGEVEKLFF. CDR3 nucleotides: TGCGCCAGCAGCTTGTGGCAGGGCGAGGTCGAAAAACTGTTTTTT. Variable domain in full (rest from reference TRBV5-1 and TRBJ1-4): KAGVTQTPRYLIKTRGQQVTLSCSPISGHRSVSWYQQTPGQGLQFLFEYFSETQRNKGNFPGRFSGRQFSNSRSEMNVSTLELGDSALYLCASSLWQGEVEKLFFGSGTQLSVL.

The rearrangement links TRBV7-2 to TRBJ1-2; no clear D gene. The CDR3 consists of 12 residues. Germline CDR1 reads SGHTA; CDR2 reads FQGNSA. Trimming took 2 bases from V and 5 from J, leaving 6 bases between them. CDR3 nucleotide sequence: TGTGCCAGCAGCTTAACGGGTTATGGCTACACCTTC. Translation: CASSLTGYGYTF.

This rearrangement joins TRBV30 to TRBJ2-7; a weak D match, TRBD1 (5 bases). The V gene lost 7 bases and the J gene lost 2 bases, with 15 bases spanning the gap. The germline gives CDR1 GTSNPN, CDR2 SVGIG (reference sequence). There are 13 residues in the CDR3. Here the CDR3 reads CASKMQGPYEQYF. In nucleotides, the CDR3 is TGTGCCTCGAAGATGCAGGGTCCCTACGAGCAGTACTTC.

CDR3 sequence reads: CASSLGAGGGMSSYNEQFF. In DNA, the CDR3 is TGTGCCAGCAGCTTAGGGGCGGGGGGCGGTATGAGCTCCTACAATGAGCAGTTCTTC. V is TRBV11-3 and J is TRBJ2-1, with 8 positions matching TRBD2. CDR1 SGHNT and CDR2 YENEEA come from the germline V gene. The junction had 11 bases not matched to a gene; V was cut back by 1 base and J by 0 bases. CDR3 size: 19 residues.

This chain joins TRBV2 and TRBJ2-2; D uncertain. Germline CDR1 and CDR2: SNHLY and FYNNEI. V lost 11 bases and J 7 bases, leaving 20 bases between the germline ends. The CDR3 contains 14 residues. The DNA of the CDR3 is TGTGCCGGACGCGGACCTACAATCGGCGGGGAGCTGTTTTTT. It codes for CAGRGPTIGGELFF.

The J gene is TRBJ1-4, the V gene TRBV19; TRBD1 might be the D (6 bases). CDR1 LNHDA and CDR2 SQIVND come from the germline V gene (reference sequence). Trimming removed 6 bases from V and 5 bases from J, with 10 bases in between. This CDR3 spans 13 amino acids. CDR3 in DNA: TGTGCCAGTAGAGGACAGTTCAATGAAAAACTGTTTTTT. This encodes CASRGQFNEKLFF.

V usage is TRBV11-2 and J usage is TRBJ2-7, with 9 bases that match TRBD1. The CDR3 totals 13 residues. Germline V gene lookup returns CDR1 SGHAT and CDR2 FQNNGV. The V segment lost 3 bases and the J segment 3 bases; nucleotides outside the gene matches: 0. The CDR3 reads CASSLDRGYEQYF. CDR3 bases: TGTGCCAGCAGCTTGGACAGGGGCTACGAGCAGTACTTC.

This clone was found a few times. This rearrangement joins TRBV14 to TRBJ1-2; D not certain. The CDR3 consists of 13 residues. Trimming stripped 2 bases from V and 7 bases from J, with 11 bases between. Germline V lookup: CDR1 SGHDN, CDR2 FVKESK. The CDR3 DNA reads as TGTGCCAGCAGCCAAAGGCCGGTCGGTGGCTACACCTTC. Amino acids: CASSQRPVGGYTF.